The sequence of this TCR beta chain was determined in a study of blood T cell repertoires in COVID-19. Assay: immunoSEQ multiplex PCR; the TCRdb copy retains only in-frame clones and omits some. The sample consists of over 150,000 clones, roughly four fifths of them appearing once. The sequence derives from a man between 40 and 49 years old who had recovered from COVID-19. The sample comprised PBMCs or T cells enriched from blood (not recorded which).

CDR3 nucleotide sequence: TGTGCCAGCAGCTTGCGGGAGGGCCGTAACAATGAGCAGTTCTTC. Translated, it gives CASSLREGRNNEQFF. The chain joins TRBV5-4 to TRBJ2-1; TRBD2 aligns across 8 bases. Germline V gene sequence: CDR1 SGHNT, CDR2 YYREEE (reference sequence). After removal of 1 base from V and 5 bases from J, the junction contained 5 bases not matched to a gene. The CDR3 runs 15 residues.